Listed below are T cell receptor beta chains from one sample, sequenced in a study of OX40 agonist ivuxolimab in advanced cancers. The protocol was immunoSEQ multiplex PCR, while the TCRdb copy is restricted to in-frame clones and leaves out a portion. The sample lists some 80,000 clones; roughly 92% were seen once. The starting material was CD4+ or CD8+ T cells sorted from blood, obtained in a trial of the OX40 agonist ivuxolimab. The source of these receptors is an adult with an advanced solid tumor such as melanoma, head and neck, liver or kidney cancer. CDR3s include the opening cysteine and the closing phenylalanine or tryptophan. Fields, in order: CDR3 protein, CDR3 DNA, D gene, V gene, clone size, J gene. D genes are given only for firm matches. Rows give clone size only sometimes, using once, few, many, or a class for an expanded clone.

CASSAGVGGALGTEAFF | TGCGCCAGCAGCGCCGGCGTCGGAGGGGCCCTGGGCACTGAAGCTTTCTTT | NA | TRBV4-1 | NA | TRBJ1-1
CASSLARQRSGELFF | TGTGCCAGCAGCTTAGCCAGACAGAGGTCCGGGGAGCTGTTTTTT | NA | TRBV7-2 | NA | TRBJ2-2
CASSLGGQPYEQYF | TGCGCCAGCAGCTTGGGTGGACAGCCCTACGAGCAGTACTTC | NA | TRBV5-1 | NA | TRBJ2-7
CASSYSGTGSPYEQYF | TGTGCCAGCAGTTACTCCGGGACAGGTAGTCCCTACGAGCAGTACTTC | TRBD1 | TRBV6-5 | once | TRBJ2-7
CAISPRRLAEEQYF | TGTGCCATCAGCCCCCGACGGTTGGCGGAAGAGCAGTACTTC | NA | TRBV10-3 | once | TRBJ2-7
CASRPLGDRSYEQYF | TGTGCCAGCAGGCCTCTGGGGGACCGCTCCTACGAGCAGTACTTC | NA | TRBV27 | NA | TRBJ2-7
CASSLEGWGETEAFF | TGTGCCAGCAGCTTAGAGGGGTGGGGGGAAACTGAAGCTTTCTTT | NA | TRBV7-9 | once | TRBJ1-1
CASSPRTGGGYTF | TGTGCCAGCTCACCGAGGACAGGGGGTGGCTACACCTTC | TRBD1 | TRBV18 | NA | TRBJ1-2
CASSQKVGASLSYEQYF | TGCGCCAGCAGCCAAAAAGTGGGGGCCTCTCTCTCTTACGAGCAGTACTTC | NA | TRBV4-1 | NA | TRBJ2-7
CASSQRTGAYEQYF | TGTGCCAGCAGCCAACGGACAGGAGCCTACGAGCAGTACTTC | TRBD1 | TRBV5-4 | NA | TRBJ2-7
CASTLGDIQYF | TGTGCCAGCACCCTAGGCGACATTCAGTACTTC | NA | TRBV7-9 | NA | TRBJ2-4
CASSVGLAGTTTDTQYF | TGTGCCAGCAGCGTAGGACTAGCGGGGACCACGACAGATACGCAGTATTTT | TRBD2 | TRBV9 | once | TRBJ2-3
CASAKGSGTEAFF | TGTGCCAGCGCTAAGGGATCGGGCACTGAAGCTTTCTTT | NA | TRBV6-5 | NA | TRBJ1-1
CASSPTGQGRTGSTGELFF | TGCGCCAGCAGCCCTACGGGCCAGGGCCGGACAGGGAGCACCGGGGAGCTGTTTTTT | TRBD1 | TRBV4-1 | NA | TRBJ2-2
CASSLMTGNTGELFF | TGTGCCAGCAGCTTAATGACAGGGAACACCGGGGAGCTGTTTTTT | NA | TRBV7-3 | NA | TRBJ2-2
CASSLGGGPTDTQYF | TGTGCTAGCAGCTTAGGCGGGGGGCCGACAGATACGCAGTATTTT | TRBD2 | TRBV7-7 | NA | TRBJ2-3
CAISAGGSTDTQYF | TGTGCCATCAGTGCTGGGGGGAGCACAGATACGCAGTATTTT | NA | TRBV10-3 | NA | TRBJ2-3
CASSYQGNTEAFF | TGTGCCAGCAGTTATCAGGGGAACACTGAAGCTTTCTTT | NA | TRBV6-9 | NA | TRBJ1-1
CASSLGRSGVGSLNTEAFF | TGCGCCAGCAGCTTGGGGAGGTCTGGGGTGGGTTCTCTGAACACTGAAGCTTTCTTT | NA | TRBV5-1 | once | TRBJ1-1
CASSLVGTYGYTF | TGTGCCAGCAGTTTAGTCGGGACCTATGGCTACACCTTC | NA | TRBV27 | once | TRBJ1-2
CASSPDRGNQPQHF | TGTGCCAGCAGCCCCGACAGGGGCAATCAGCCCCAGCATTTT | TRBD1 | TRBV5-8 | NA | TRBJ1-5
CASSYTGELFF | TGTGCCAGTAGCTACACCGGGGAGCTGTTTTTT | NA | TRBV19 | NA | TRBJ2-2
CASSLVPRETQYF | TGCGCCAGCAGCTTGGTCCCTCGGGAGACCCAGTACTTC | NA | TRBV5-1 | NA | TRBJ2-5
CASSYRTGDEQYF | TGTGCCAGCAGTTACCGTACAGGGGACGAGCAGTACTTC | TRBD1 | TRBV6-5 | NA | TRBJ2-7
CASSPGLVSTQYF | TGTGCCAGCAGCCCCGGACTGGTAAGCACCCAGTACTTC | NA | TRBV5-4 | NA | TRBJ2-5
CASSFVPGTSGGAYEQYF | TGTGCCAGCAGCTTTGTGCCAGGGACTAGCGGGGGGGCTTACGAGCAGTACTTC | TRBD2 | TRBV7-8 | NA | TRBJ2-7
CASSSRTSNTGELFF | TGTGCCAGCAGCTCCAGGACTAGCAACACCGGGGAGCTGTTTTTT | TRBD2 | TRBV5-5 | NA | TRBJ2-2
CASSLQEGGYTF | TGTGCCAGCAGCCTACAGGAGGGTGGCTACACCTTC | NA | TRBV5-4 | NA | TRBJ1-2
CASSLWTLNTQYF | TGTGCCAGCAGCTTATGGACTTTAAATACGCAGTATTTT | NA | TRBV7-2 | NA | TRBJ2-3
CASSSNVNDRINYGYTF | TGTGCCAGCAGTTCCAATGTCAATGACAGAATCAACTATGGCTACACCTTC | NA | TRBV27 | NA | TRBJ1-2
CASSMAGMSPQHF | TGTGCCAGTAGTATGGCAGGGATGTCGCCCCAGCATTTT | NA | TRBV19 | NA | TRBJ1-5
CASSLNGLNYGYTF | TGTGCCAGCAGTTTAAATGGCCTTAACTATGGCTACACCTTC | NA | TRBV28 | NA | TRBJ1-2
CASREGQNEQFF | TGTGCCAGCAGAGAGGGTCAGAATGAGCAGTTCTTC | NA | TRBV6-1 | NA | TRBJ2-1
CASSFSTSGSGEQFF | TGTGCCAGCAGCTTTAGTACTAGCGGGAGTGGTGAGCAGTTCTTC | TRBD2 | TRBV11-2 | NA | TRBJ2-1
CASSPLSDTQYF | TGTGCCAGCAGCCCGCTTTCTGATACGCAGTATTTT | NA | TRBV7-9 | NA | TRBJ2-3
CAWSAEANTGELFF | TGTGCCTGGAGTGCGGAAGCGAACACCGGGGAGCTGTTTTTT | NA | TRBV30 | NA | TRBJ2-2
CASRDWTGGSGDTEAFF | TGTGCCAGCAGAGATTGGACAGGGGGGTCGGGAGACACTGAAGCTTTCTTT | TRBD1 | TRBV5-8 | NA | TRBJ1-1
CASSLMGAGSTDTQYF | TGTGCCAGCAGCTTAATGGGAGCGGGAAGCACAGATACGCAGTATTTT | TRBD2 | TRBV7-3 | NA | TRBJ2-3
CASSEPRTGAKIRSSYNEQFF | TGTGCCAGCAGTGAACCCCGTACAGGGGCTAAAATAAGGAGCTCCTACAATGAGCAGTTCTTC | TRBD1 | TRBV2 | NA | TRBJ2-1
CASSQETGVFYEQYF | TGCGCCAGCAGCCAAGAGACAGGGGTTTTCTACGAGCAGTACTTC | TRBD1 | TRBV4-1 | NA | TRBJ2-7
CASSVGLRVRDTEAFF | TGTGCCAGCAGCGTTGGGCTTCGGGTTAGGGACACTGAAGCTTTCTTT | NA | TRBV9 | NA | TRBJ1-1
CVSRVAGDTQYF | TGTGTTTCGCGGGTAGCGGGAGATACGCAGTATTTT | TRBD2 | TRBV2 | NA | TRBJ2-3
CASSPGQLTGELFF | TGTGCCAGCTCACCAGGGCAGTTGACCGGGGAGCTGTTTTTT | NA | TRBV18 | NA | TRBJ2-2
CASSLAYEQYF | TGTGCCAGCAGCTTGGCCTACGAGCAGTACTTC | NA | TRBV5-4 | NA | TRBJ2-7
CAWSGGTGNEQYF | TGTGCCTGGAGCGGAGGAACTGGGAACGAGCAGTACTTC | NA | TRBV30 | NA | TRBJ2-7
CASSYSRQTYTGELFF | TGTGCCAGCAGTTACTCGAGGCAGACCTACACCGGGGAGCTGTTTTTT | NA | TRBV6-5 | NA | TRBJ2-2
CASSTGTWANEQFF | TGTGCCAGCTCCACCGGGACCTGGGCCAATGAGCAGTTCTTC | NA | TRBV18 | NA | TRBJ2-1
CASSLESNTGELFF | TGTGCCAGCAGCTTAGAATCGAACACCGGGGAGCTGTTTTTT | NA | TRBV7-9 | NA | TRBJ2-2
CASSIGRGETQYF | TGTGCCAGTAGTATCGGTAGGGGGGAGACCCAGTACTTC | NA | TRBV19 | once | TRBJ2-5
CASSPRAATTNEKLFF | TGTGCCAGCAGTCCGCGGGCGGCAACAACTAATGAAAAACTGTTTTTT | NA | TRBV27 | NA | TRBJ1-4
CASSLPQGPSNGYTF | TGTGCCAGCAGCTTGCCACAGGGGCCGTCCAATGGCTACACCTTC | TRBD1 | TRBV5-5 | NA | TRBJ1-2
CASSYAGPAYEQYF | TGTGCCAGCAGTTACGCGGGGCCTGCCTACGAGCAGTACTTC | NA | TRBV6-5 | once | TRBJ2-7
CAITRGQGRTGELFF | TGTGCCATCACGAGAGGACAGGGGCGGACCGGGGAGCTGTTTTTT | TRBD1 | TRBV10-3 | NA | TRBJ2-2
CASQRGFTEAFF | TGTGCCAGCCAGCGGGGGTTTACTGAAGCTTTCTTT | NA | TRBV2 | NA | TRBJ1-1
CASSPNRDIYEQYF | TGCGCCAGCAGCCCGAATCGGGACATCTACGAGCAGTACTTC | NA | TRBV4-1 | NA | TRBJ2-7